This T cell receptor beta chain was sequenced during a study of response to subunit inactivated influenza vaccine. In its sample, this clonotype was seen a few times. V lost 0 bases and J 0 bases, leaving 5 bases between the germline ends. The CDR3 extends over 13 amino acids. Germline values: CDR1 DFQATT, CDR2 SNEGSKA (reference sequence). MiXCR was run by TCRdb on the RT-PCR reads, yielding one entry per CDR3 protein. The sample carries 560,000 or so distinct CDR3 sequences, about 7.6% recorded once. The V and J genes are TRBV20-1 and TRBJ1-1, with D uncertain. Sequenced material: PBMCs from blood, taken around 25 months after vaccination. This receptor was taken from a man aged 45 to 75 who received an inactivated influenza vaccine. In DNA, the CDR3 is TGCAGTGCTAGAGATATGCTGAACACTGAAGCTTTCTTT. Translating gives CSARDMLNTEAFF.